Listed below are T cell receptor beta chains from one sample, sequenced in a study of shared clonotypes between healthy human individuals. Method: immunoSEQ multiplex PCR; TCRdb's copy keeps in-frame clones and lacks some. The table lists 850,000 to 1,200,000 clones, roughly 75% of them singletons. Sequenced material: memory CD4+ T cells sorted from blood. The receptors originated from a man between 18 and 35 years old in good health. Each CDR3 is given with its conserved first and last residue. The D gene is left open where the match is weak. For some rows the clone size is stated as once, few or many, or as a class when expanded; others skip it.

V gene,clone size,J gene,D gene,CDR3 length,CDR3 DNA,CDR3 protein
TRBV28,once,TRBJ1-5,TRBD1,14,TGTGCCAGCAGTTTGGTACAGGGGCATCAGCCCCAGCATTTT,CASSLVQGHQPQHF
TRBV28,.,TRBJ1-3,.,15,TGTGCCAGCAGACTGGGGTTATCCTCTGGAAACACCATATATTTT,CASRLGLSSGNTIYF
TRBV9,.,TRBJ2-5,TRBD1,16,TGTGCCAGCAGCTCAGGGGACAGACAATGGGGGGAGACCCAGTACTTC,CASSSGDRQWGETQYF
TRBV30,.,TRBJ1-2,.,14,TGTGCCTGGAGTGTAAATCAGGGATCGGGGGGCTACACCTTC,CAWSVNQGSGGYTF
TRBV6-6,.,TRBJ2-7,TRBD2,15,TGTGCCAGCAGGCCCCCGGGCGGGAGACCGGGGGAGCAGTACTTC,CASRPPGGRPGEQYF
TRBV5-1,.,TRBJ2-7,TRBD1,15,TGCGCCAGCAGCTTGGCCGGGACAGGGAGAATCGAGCAGTACTTC,CASSLAGTGRIEQYF
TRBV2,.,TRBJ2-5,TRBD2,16,TGTGCCAGCAGTGAACTGGGAGCGGGAGGGAGGGAGACCCAGTACTTC,CASSELGAGGRETQYF
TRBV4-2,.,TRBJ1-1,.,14,TGTGCCAGCAGCCATGTAGGGTCGGCCACTGAAGCTTTCTTT,CASSHVGSATEAFF
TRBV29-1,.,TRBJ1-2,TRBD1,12,TGCAGCGTTGACTCAGGGGGTTGGGGCTACACCTTC,CSVDSGGWGYTF
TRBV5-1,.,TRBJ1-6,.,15,TGCGCCAGCAGCTTGGGGCAGCGCGATACGTCACCCCTCCACTTT,CASSLGQRDTSPLHF
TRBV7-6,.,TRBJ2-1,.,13,TGTGCCAGCAGCTTGTCCGGACCCAATGAGCAGTTCTTC,CASSLSGPNEQFF
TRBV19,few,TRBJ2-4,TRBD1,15,TGTGCCAGTATCTCAGACAGGGGGCAGGATAACATTCAGTACTTC,CASISDRGQDNIQYF
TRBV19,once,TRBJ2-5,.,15,TGTGCCAGTAGTATTGGGGGGAGCGCTTCACAGGGCCAGTACTTC,CASSIGGSASQGQYF
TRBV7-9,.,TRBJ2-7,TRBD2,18,TGTGCCAGCAGCTTATCTAGCGGGAGGGCCGTTCGATCCTACGAGCAGTACTTC,CASSLSSGRAVRSYEQYF
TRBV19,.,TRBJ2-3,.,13,TGTGCCAGTAGTATAGGGGAAGGATATACGCAGTATTTT,CASSIGEGYTQYF
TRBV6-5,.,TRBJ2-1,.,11,TGTGCCAGCAGTTACCTAGGGAGGAAGTTCTTC,CASSYLGRKFF
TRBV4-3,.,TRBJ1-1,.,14,TGCGCCAGCAGCCAAGGTCCTGTGAACACTGAAGCTTTCTTT,CASSQGPVNTEAFF
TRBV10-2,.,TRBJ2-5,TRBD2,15,TGCGCCAGCAGTGCCGGACTAGCCCTTACAGAGACCCAGTACTTC,CASSAGLALTETQYF
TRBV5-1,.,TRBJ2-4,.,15,TGCGCCAGCAGCTTGGTGGGTTCAATGAAGGACATTCAGTACTTC,CASSLVGSMKDIQYF
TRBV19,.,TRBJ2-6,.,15,TGTGCCAGTAGTTCCCAGGGGACTGGGGCCAACGTCCTGACTTTC,CASSSQGTGANVLTF
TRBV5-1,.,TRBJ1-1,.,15,TGCGCCAGCAGCTTACAGGGTGCCTGGTGGACTGAAGCTTTCTTT,CASSLQGAWWTEAFF
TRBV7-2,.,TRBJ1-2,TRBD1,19,TGTGCCAGCAGCTCACAATCTTCCCCATTAAGGGACAGTAGCTATGGCTACACCTTC,CASSSQSSPLRDSSYGYTF
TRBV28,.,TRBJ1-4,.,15,TGTGCCAGCAGTTCGCCGACAGCCCTTAATGAAAAACTGTTTTTT,CASSSPTALNEKLFF
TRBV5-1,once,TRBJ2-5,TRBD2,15,TGCGCCAGCAGCCGGGGCGGGGGGGACCCAGGGACCCAGTACTTC,CASSRGGGDPGTQYF
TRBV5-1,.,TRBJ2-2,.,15,TGCGCCAGCAGCTTGGACAGGGTGAACACCGGGGAGCTGTTTTTT,CASSLDRVNTGELFF
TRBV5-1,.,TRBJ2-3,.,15,TGCGCCAGCAGCGTGACTAGTAGGAGCACAGATACGCAGTATTTT,CASSVTSRSTDTQYF
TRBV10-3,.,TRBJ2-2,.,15,TGTGCCATCAGTGAGACACAGCAGAACACCGGGGAGCTGTTTTTT,CAISETQQNTGELFF
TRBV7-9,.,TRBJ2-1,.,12,TGTGCCAGCAACCAGGGATCCAATGAGCAGTTCTTC,CASNQGSNEQFF
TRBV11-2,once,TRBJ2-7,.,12,TGTGCCAGCAGCTTAGGAGGGCACGAGCAGTACTTC,CASSLGGHEQYF
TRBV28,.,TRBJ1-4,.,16,TGTGCCAGCAGTCTGCAGGTTGTTGGGGCTAATGAAAAACTGTTTTTT,CASSLQVVGANEKLFF
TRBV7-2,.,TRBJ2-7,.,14,TGTGCCAGCAGCTTAGCACAGGGCCCCTACGAGCAGTACTTC,CASSLAQGPYEQYF
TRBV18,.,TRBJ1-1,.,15,TGTGCCAGCTCACCACCTTCCTTTCGGGGAACTGAAGCTTTCTTT,CASSPPSFRGTEAFF
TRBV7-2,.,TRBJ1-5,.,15,TGTGCCAGCAGCTTAGCGAGTAATAGCAATCAGCCCCAGCATTTT,CASSLASNSNQPQHF
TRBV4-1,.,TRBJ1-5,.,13,TGCGCCAGCAGCCAAGGAAGCAATCAGCCCCAGCATTTT,CASSQGSNQPQHF
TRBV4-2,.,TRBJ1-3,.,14,TGTGCCAGCAGGCCGACAGGAGCTGGAAACACCATATATTTT,CASRPTGAGNTIYF
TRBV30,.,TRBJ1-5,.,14,TGTGCCTGGAGCCGACTCGTGGGCAATCAGCCCCAGCATTTT,CAWSRLVGNQPQHF
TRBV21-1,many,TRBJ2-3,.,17,TGTGCCAGCATGATGACAGTCCCGGACTTAGCGTCTGATACGCAGTATTTT,CASMMTVPDLASDTQYF
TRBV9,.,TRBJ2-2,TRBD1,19,TGTGCCAGCAGCGTAGCGGGACAGGGGGCAGTTTTGGACACCGGGGAGCTGTTTTTT,CASSVAGQGAVLDTGELFF
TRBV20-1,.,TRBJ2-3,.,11,TGCAGTGCTCCTAAGGCAGATACGCAGTATTTT,CSAPKADTQYF
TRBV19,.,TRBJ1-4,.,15,TGTGCCAGTAGTCCGCGACAGTCAACTAATGAAAAACTGTTTTTT,CASSPRQSTNEKLFF
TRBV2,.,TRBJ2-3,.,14,TGTGCCAGCAGAAAACTAGTCGTCCCAGATACGCAGTATTTT,CASRKLVVPDTQYF
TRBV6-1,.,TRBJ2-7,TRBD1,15,TGTGCCAGCAGTGCTGGACAGGTGGTGGCCTACGAGCAGTACTTC,CASSAGQVVAYEQYF
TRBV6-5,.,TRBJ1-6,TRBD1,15,TGTGCCAGCAGGGCACGGACAGGGGCGAATTCACCCCTCCACTTT,CASRARTGANSPLHF
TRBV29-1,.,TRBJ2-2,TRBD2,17,TGCAGCGTTGTCCCCGGGACTAGCGGGAGGGCGGCCGGGGAGCTGTTTTTT,CSVVPGTSGRAAGELFF
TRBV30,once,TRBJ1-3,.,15,TGTGCCTGGAGCGACGGACGGCTCTCTGGAAACACCATATATTTT,CAWSDGRLSGNTIYF
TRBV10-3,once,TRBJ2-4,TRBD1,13,TGTGCCATCAGTGACGCAGGGGGCGACCCTCAGTACTTC,CAISDAGGDPQYF
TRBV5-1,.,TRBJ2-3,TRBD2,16,TGCGCCAGCAGCGAAACTAGCGGGGGGAACACAGATACGCAGTATTTT,CASSETSGGNTDTQYF
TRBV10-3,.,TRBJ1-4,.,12,TGTGCCATTGGGGGGCAGGATGAAAAACTGTTTTTT,CAIGGQDEKLFF
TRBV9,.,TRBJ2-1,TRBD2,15,TGTGCCAGCACCCCACGGGAGGGCTCCTACAATGAGCAGTTCTTC,CASTPREGSYNEQFF
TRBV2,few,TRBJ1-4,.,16,TGTGCCAGCAGTGAAAATCAAGCGGGTCCTAATGAAAAACTGTTTTTT,CASSENQAGPNEKLFF
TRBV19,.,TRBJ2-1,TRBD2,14,TGTGCCAGTGGTGGGCTAGCGGGAGGGCCGGGGCAGTTCTTC,CASGGLAGGPGQFF